These 23 T cell receptor beta chains share one sample of origin, sequenced in a study of shared clonotypes between healthy human individuals. TCRdb's table, derived via immunoSEQ multiplex PCR, lists solely in-frame clones and lacks some. Among a few million clones listed, 90% to 95% were seen once. Sequenced: naive CD4+ T cells sorted from blood. Subset in this sample: CD45RA+ positively selected. These receptors came from a man aged 18-30 years in good health.

The rearrangement joins TRBV5-1 to TRBJ2-5; D is perhaps TRBD1 or TRBD2 (5 bases each). CDR1 and CDR2 (germline): SGHRS, YFSETQ. The ends were cut back, 4 bases at V and 1 base at J, with 11 bases in the middle. This CDR3 comprises 14 residues. The CDR3 region has the DNA TGCGCCAGCAGCGTCCGGGGCCTCCAAGAGACCCAGTACTTC. As protein: CASSVRGLQETQYF.

The chain combines TRBV19 with TRBJ2-1, with 11 bases that match TRBD2. The CDR3 is 18 residues long. Unmatched junction bases numbered 15, after V lost 4 bases and J lost 7 bases. In germline, CDR1 is LNHDA, CDR2 SQIVND (reference sequence). CDR3 loop: CASSTKTGTSGGGNEQFF. The CDR3 region has the DNA TGTGCCAGTAGTACTAAAACCGGGACTAGCGGAGGTGGGAATGAGCAGTTCTTC.

The rearrangement links TRBV9 to TRBJ2-2, with 9 positions matching TRBD2. The CDR3 totals 14 residues. J was trimmed by 8 bases and V by 2 bases; bases with no gene match: 4. Germline CDR1 SGDLS, CDR2 YYNGEE. CDR3 coding DNA: TGTGCCAGCAGCGTGCGGGAGGGCCTAGGGGAGCTGTTTTTT. It codes for CASSVREGLGELFF.

The chain combines TRBV30 with TRBJ2-3; D gene ambiguous. The CDR3 consists of 15 residues. V was cut by 0 bases and J by 2 bases, with 12 bases left in between. The germline V gene encodes CDR1 GTSNPN and CDR2 SVGIG (reference sequence). The CDR3 reads CAWSVWQQLTDTQYF. The CDR3 DNA reads TGTGCCTGGAGTGTCTGGCAGCAACTCACAGATACGCAGTATTTT.

The chain recombines TRBV5-1 with TRBJ2-2; D might be TRBD2 (7 bases). The CDR3 has 16 amino acids. Between the trimmed V and J ends, which lost 4 bases and 7 bases, there was a span of 20 bases. CDR1 and CDR2 (germline): SGHRS, YFSETQ. The CDR3 loop is CASSPIGGQVSGELFF. The CDR3 coding sequence is TGCGCCAGCAGCCCCATCGGGGGGCAGGTGAGCGGGGAGCTGTTTTTT.

This sequence joins TRBV4-1 and TRBJ2-5; perhaps TRBD2 as D (6 bases). Looked up from germline, CDR1 is MGHRA and CDR2 is YSYEKL. CDR3 size: 17 residues. V was trimmed by 3 bases and J by 4 bases, leaving 21 bases between them. The CDR3 is CASSQELAAKLRETQYF. CDR3 DNA sequence: TGCGCCAGCAGCCAGGAATTAGCGGCGAAGTTACGAGAGACCCAGTACTTC.

This clone was counted only a few times. The V gene is TRBV18, the J gene TRBJ1-5; no definite D call. Trimming pared 3 bases from V and 7 bases from J, leaving 16 bases between. Per germline, CDR1 KGHSH and CDR2 LQKENI. This CDR3 has 15 residues. In nucleotides, the CDR3 is TGTGCCAGCTCACCCGAGGACGGAAAGGGCCAGCCCCAGCATTTT. Translating gives CASSPEDGKGQPQHF.

This chain joins TRBV19 and TRBJ1-5, with TRBD1 identical over 7 bases. Germline V gene lookup returns CDR1 LNHDA and CDR2 SQIVND (reference sequence). V lost 5 bases and J lost 5; bases outside the gene matches: 0. The CDR3 has 12 amino acids. CDR3 in amino acids: CASSQGDQPQHF. CDR3 nucleotides: TGTGCCAGTAGTCAGGGGGATCAGCCCCAGCATTTT.

The genes are TRBV7-9 and TRBJ2-2, with D perhaps assigned TRBD1 or TRBD2 (5 bases each). The V and J ends lost 5 bases and 5 bases respectively, with 15 bases between them. Germline V gene lookup returns CDR1 SEHNR and CDR2 FQNEAQ (reference sequence). The CDR3 has 15 amino acids. CDR3 bases: TGTGCCAGCAGCCCCCTCGGGACCATTACCGGGGAGCTGTTTTTT. This encodes CASSPLGTITGELFF.

This clone has just a few counts. The genes are TRBV7-9 and TRBJ2-7, with D perhaps matching TRBD1 or TRBD2 (5 bases each). The CDR3 contains 12 residues. The ends were cut back, 5 bases at V and 12 bases at J, with 17 bases in the middle. Germline values: CDR1 SEHNR, CDR2 FQNEAQ (reference sequence). CDR3 in DNA: TGTGCCAGCAGCAGGGACCTCACGGGAACGTACTTC. Translation: CASSRDLTGTYF.

A remark on this clone: This sample includes further DNA sequences coding for the same CDR3. This chain joins TRBV7-2 and TRBJ2-7; D is unresolved. The ends were cut back, 1 base at V and 0 bases at J, with 4 bases in the middle. Per germline, CDR1 SGHTA and CDR2 FQGNSA. This CDR3 contains 13 residues. Here the CDR3 DNA reads TGTGCCAGCAGCTTAGGGGCCTCCTACGAGCAGTACTTC. Translating it yields CASSLGASYEQYF.

The chain links TRBV7-9 to TRBJ2-3; no clear D. CDR3 size: 13 residues. CDR1 and CDR2 from the germline V gene are SEHNR and FQNEAQ (reference sequence). Trimming took off 4 bases at V and 4 bases at J, with 9 bases between the two ends. CDR3 protein: CASSSTPADTQYF. The DNA for the CDR3 is TGTGCCAGCAGCTCCACCCCGGCAGATACGCAGTATTTT.

This clone came up once. The sample has other DNA sequences that encode this CDR3 too. J is TRBJ2-3 and V is TRBV5-1; D is ambiguous. V lost 2 bases, J lost 2 bases, and 12 bases lay in between. Germline CDR1 SGHRS, CDR2 YFSETQ. The CDR3 is 15 residues long. In DNA, the CDR3 is TGCGCCAGCAGCTTATCCGGACGGTACACAGATACGCAGTATTTT. This codes for CASSLSGRYTDTQYF. The full variable domain, its missing parts supplied by reference TRBV5-1 and TRBJ2-3, is KAGVTQTPRYLIKTRGQQVTLSCSPISGHRSVSWYQQTPGQGLQFLFEYFSETQRNKGNFPGRFSGRQFSNSRSEMNVSTLELGDSALYLCASSLSGRYTDTQYFGPGTRLTVL.

The chain joins TRBV4-1 to TRBJ1-6, with D possibly TRBD1 on 5 matching bases. Germline V gene lookup returns CDR1 MGHRA and CDR2 YSYEKL. The CDR3 has 16 residues. V was pared by 2 bases and J by 6 bases, with 14 bases between. This CDR3 is CASSQTPGTANSPLHF. In DNA form, the CDR3 reads TGCGCCAGCAGCCAAACCCCCGGGACGGCTAATTCACCCCTCCACTTT.

The chain is built from TRBV18 and TRBJ2-1, with 7 bases lining up with TRBD1. Germline V gene lookup returns CDR1 KGHSH and CDR2 LQKENI. Trimming cost V 3 bases and J 7 bases; bases outside gene matches: 6. There are 14 residues in the CDR3. The CDR3 DNA sequence: TGTGCCAGCTCACCTTTAGAGGGGGCGAATGAGCAGTTCTTC. This codes for CASSPLEGANEQFF.

The V gene is TRBV6-5, the J gene TRBJ2-7; no firm D call. The CDR3 consists of 13 residues. Trimming removed 2 bases at V and 2 bases at J, with 7 bases between. Germline V gene lookup returns CDR1 MNHEY and CDR2 SVGAGI. CDR3 DNA: TGTGCCAGCAGTTACAGGAACGCCTACGAGCAGTACTTC. It specifies CASSYRNAYEQYF.

A remark on this clone: The same CDR3 can be traced to other DNA sequences in this sample. This sequence joins TRBV5-4 and TRBJ2-3; TRBD1 aligns across 7 bases. Trimming cost V 0 bases and J 3 bases; bases outside gene matches: 1. In germline, CDR1 is SGHNT, CDR2 YYREEE (reference sequence). This CDR3 has 14 residues. The CDR3 sequence is CASSLAGGTDTQYF. DNA for the CDR3: TGTGCCAGCAGCTTGGCAGGGGGTACAGATACGCAGTATTTT.

As concerns this clone: Additional DNA sequences in this sample encode the identical CDR3. V is TRBV4-1 and J is TRBJ1-5; 7 bases line up with TRBD1. The V segment lost 0 bases and the J segment 3 bases; nucleotides outside the gene matches: 5. CDR1 is MGHRA, CDR2 YSYEKL, per germline. The CDR3 loop spans 16 amino acids. CDR3 coding DNA: TGCGCCAGCAGCCAAGAAGGGGGCCGAAACAATCAGCCCCAGCATTTT. Its translation: CASSQEGGRNNQPQHF.

Note on this clone: The sample has other DNA sequences that encode this CDR3 too. V gene TRBV5-1 combines with J gene TRBJ2-5; D remains unclear. The germline V gene has CDR1 SGHRS and CDR2 YFSETQ. CDR3 length: 14 residues. Trimming left V 1 base short and J 5 bases short, with 12 bases between. As DNA, the CDR3 is TGCGCCAGCAGCTTGTCTGACCGCAGGGAGACCCAGTACTTC. It specifies CASSLSDRRETQYF.

The chain couples TRBV2 to TRBJ2-3; a weak D match, TRBD1 (6 bases). Germline V lookup: CDR1 SNHLY, CDR2 FYNNEI. Trimming stripped 3 bases from V and 2 bases from J, with 12 bases between. The CDR3 contains 15 residues. The CDR3: CASSDRQGITDTQYF. The CDR3 nucleotides are TGTGCCAGCAGTGATAGGCAGGGGATCACAGATACGCAGTATTTT.

The chain combines TRBV6-1 with TRBJ2-5; possible D gene TRBD1, 5 bases. The CDR3 is 12 residues long. Germline V gene lookup returns CDR1 MNHNS and CDR2 SASEGT. The V end lost 8 bases, the J end lost 4 bases, and 11 bases lay between the germline ends. Written as DNA, the CDR3 is TGTGCCAGCGACAGAAGGGGAGAGACCCAGTACTTC. Its protein product is CASDRRGETQYF.

The V call is TRBV6-5, the J call TRBJ1-1; D possibly corresponds to TRBD1 (6 bases). Germline V lookup: CDR1 MNHEY, CDR2 SVGAGI. The CDR3 totals 13 residues. V lost 5 bases and J lost 4, with 11 bases in between. Here the CDR3 reads CASSARGVTEAFF. CDR3 DNA sequence: TGTGCCAGCAGTGCCAGGGGTGTCACTGAAGCTTTCTTT.

The table lists this clone with a count of one. The CDR3: CASSRMGPQSVYEQYF. The CDR3 DNA reads as TGTGCCAGCAGCCGAATGGGACCTCAGTCAGTCTACGAGCAGTACTTC. The V gene is TRBV13, the J gene TRBJ2-7, with D possibly being TRBD1 or TRBD2 (5 bases each). The CDR3 is 16 residues long. Deletions cut 5 bases from V and 3 bases from J, with 20 bases between. Germline CDR1 and CDR2: PRHDT and FYEKMQ (reference sequence). The variable domain in full, completed from reference TRBV13 and TRBJ2-7, reads AAGVIQSPRHLIKEKRETATLKCYPIPRHDTVYWYQQGPGQDPQFLISFYEKMQSDKGSIPDRFSAQQFSDYHSELNMSSLELGDSALYFCASSRMGPQSVYEQYFGPGTRLTVT.